Following are 20 T cell receptor beta chains from one sample sequenced in a study of T-cell reconstitution after alpha-beta-depleted transplantation in children. Unique molecular identifiers tagged the TCRbeta library. TCRdb reanalysed the PCR reads using MiXCR and keeps one entry per CDR3 protein. This table has hundreds of thousands of distinct CDR3 sequences, 12% appearing once. The sequencing here drew on PBMCs from the stem cell graft donor, taken from the stem cell graft. All receptors come from a human donor who donated a stem cell graft to a child with acute lymphoblastic leukemia.

The sample holds many counts of this clonotype. This CDR3 is CASSQFFSSISEAFF. CDR3 bases: TGTGCCAGCAGCCAATTCTTCAGTTCGATCTCTGAAGCTTTCTTT. This chain links TRBV4-2 with TRBJ1-1; D gene ambiguous. Germline CDR1 is LGHNA and CDR2 is YNFKEQ. The CDR3 loop spans 15 amino acids. Trimming removed 2 bases at V and 6 bases at J, with 16 bases between.

This clonotype was observed at least ten times. The V call is TRBV7-2, the J call TRBJ1-2, with 7 bases matching TRBD1. CDR3 size: 14 residues. V lost 5 bases to trimming and J lost 2 bases; unmatched junction nucleotides: 5. Germline CDR1 reads SGHTA; CDR2 reads FQGNSA. The DNA of the CDR3 is TGTGCCAGCAGCCTCCTGACAGGGAACTATGGCTACACCTTC. Translating gives CASSLLTGNYGYTF.

The table lists this clonotype with many counts. J is TRBJ2-5 and V is TRBV12-3 or TRBV12-4; perhaps D is TRBD1 or TRBD2 (5 bases each). V shed 1 base and J shed 7 bases, with 16 bases lying between them. There are 15 residues in the CDR3. CDR3 loop: CASSLDLGDIGTQYF. The CDR3 DNA is TGTGCCAGCAGTTTAGATTTGGGGGATATCGGGACCCAGTACTTC.

This clonotype was seen many times. The chain carries TRBV3-1 and TRBJ1-5; D possibly corresponds to TRBD1 (5 bases). The CDR3 extends over 13 amino acids. Between the trimmed V and J ends, which lost 1 base and 7 bases, there was a span of 8 bases. The germline V gene encodes CDR1 LGHDT and CDR2 YNNKEL (reference sequence). The CDR3 nucleotides are TGTGCCAGCAGCCAAGGACAGAACCAGCCCCAGCATTTT. It is translated as CASSQGQNQPQHF.

The chain recombines TRBV30 with TRBJ1-4; TRBD1 is a possible D gene (5 bases). Germline CDR1 reads GTSNPN; CDR2 reads SVGIG (reference sequence). CDR3 size: 13 residues. Trimming took off 2 bases at V and 7 bases at J, with 11 bases between the two ends. CDR3 sequence: CAWSKGKGEKLFF. The CDR3, as DNA: TGTGCCTGGAGTAAGGGGAAGGGTGAAAAACTGTTTTTT.

This clonotype was seen at least ten times. The V call is TRBV7-6, the J call TRBJ1-6, with 7 bases lining up with TRBD1. CDR1 SGHVS and CDR2 FNYEAQ come from the germline V gene. V shed 0 bases, J shed 6 bases, and the junction held 2 bases outside the gene matches. The CDR3 is 15 residues long. CDR3 coding DNA: TGTGCCAGCAGCTTAGCGGGACAGCGTAATTCACCCCTCCACTTT. The encoded protein is CASSLAGQRNSPLHF.

This clonotype occurred many times. The chain combines TRBV13 with TRBJ2-1; D gene uncertain. The germline V gene encodes CDR1 PRHDT and CDR2 FYEKMQ (reference sequence). The CDR3 loop spans 12 amino acids. Trimming shortened V by 5 bases and J by 4 bases, and 6 bases separated the two germline ends. The CDR3 loop is CASSTPYNEQFF. The CDR3, as DNA: TGTGCCAGCAGCACCCCGTACAATGAGCAGTTCTTC.

The chain couples TRBV2 to TRBJ2-7; D gene ambiguous. This CDR3 region has 12 residues. V lost 0 bases, J lost 4 bases, and 4 bases lay in between. Per the germline V gene, CDR1 is SNHLY and CDR2 is FYNNEI. For the CDR3, the DNA is TGTGCCAGCAGTGAAGCGGGGTACGAGCAGTACTTC. This codes for CASSEAGYEQYF.

This clonotype came up many times. The chain links TRBV6-1 to TRBJ2-4; tentatively, D is TRBD1 (5 bases). The V gene lost 7 bases and the J gene lost 0 bases, with 19 bases spanning the gap. CDR3 length: 17 residues. Germline-derived CDR1 and CDR2 are MNHNS and SASEGT. CDR3 DNA: TGTGCCAGCACCACCCTAAGGGGCATGATAGCCAAAAACATTCAGTACTTC. Encoded protein: CASTTLRGMIAKNIQYF.

The table lists this clonotype with many counts. The chain uses TRBV9 and TRBJ1-3, with no clear D. The length of the CDR3 is 14 residues. V was clipped by 1 base and J by 1 base, with 6 bases between them. Germline V gene data show CDR1 as SGDLS and CDR2 as YYNGEE. The CDR3 loop is CASSVPSSGNTIYF. The CDR3 DNA is TGTGCCAGCAGCGTACCAAGTTCTGGAAACACCATATATTTT.

This sequence joins TRBV7-9 and TRBJ1-4, with TRBD1 identical over 7 bases. With 4 bases clipped from V and 8 bases from J, the junction kept 13 bases outside the gene matches. The CDR3 totals 16 residues. Germline values: CDR1 SEHNR, CDR2 FQNEAQ (reference sequence). The CDR3 bases are TGTGCCAGCAGCTCAAACTTAGGGGGCTTTGAGGAAAAACTGTTTTTT. It yields the protein CASSSNLGGFEEKLFF.

The V and J genes are TRBV6-1 and TRBJ2-1, with 9 bases identical to TRBD2. The CDR3 runs 13 residues. Germline loops: CDR1 MNHNS, CDR2 SASEGT. J lost 9 bases, V lost 8 bases, and 8 bases had no gene match. CDR3 coding DNA: TGTGCCAGCGGCCTAGCGGGGTACGGTGAGCAGTTCTTC. It translates to CASGLAGYGEQFF.

This clonotype has ten or more counts. This sequence joins TRBV20-1 and TRBJ1-2; 7 bases map to TRBD1. Germline V gene data show CDR1 as DFQATT and CDR2 as SNEGSKA (reference sequence). Trimming took 3 bases from V and 6 from J; bases not matched to a gene: 4. This CDR3 comprises 12 residues. In DNA, the CDR3 is TGCAGTGCTAGGACAGGGTTTGATGGCTACACCTTC. It codes for CSARTGFDGYTF.

This chain uses TRBV5-1 with TRBJ2-1, with D perhaps TRBD1 or TRBD2 (6 bases each). CDR3 length: 14 amino acids. CDR1 SGHRS and CDR2 YFSETQ come from the germline V gene. The V gene lost 4 bases and the J gene lost 5 bases, with 13 bases spanning the gap. The CDR3 reads CASSGGTRNNEQFF. The CDR3 nucleotides are TGCGCCAGCAGCGGGGGGACAAGAAACAATGAGCAGTTCTTC.

This clonotype was counted many times. This chain uses TRBV5-1 with TRBJ1-2, with D perhaps matching TRBD1 (5 bases). This CDR3 has 15 residues. Germline V gives CDR1 SGHRS, CDR2 YFSETQ. Between the trimmed V and J ends, which lost 0 bases and 7 bases, there was a span of 16 bases. DNA of the CDR3: TGCGCCAGCAGCTTGGGGGGGAGCCTTCGCGGTGGCTACACCTTC. Translating gives CASSLGGSLRGGYTF. Using reference TRBV5-1 and TRBJ1-2 for the parts outside the CDR3, the full variable domain is KAGVTQTPRYLIKTRGQQVTLSCSPISGHRSVSWYQQTPGQGLQFLFEYFSETQRNKGNFPGRFSGRQFSNSRSEMNVSTLELGDSALYLCASSLGGSLRGGYTFGSGTRLTVV.

This clonotype was picked up many times. The rearrangement joins TRBV5-1 to TRBJ2-2; D remains unclear. There are 17 residues in the CDR3. Germline V gene lookup returns CDR1 SGHRS and CDR2 YFSETQ. V lost 0 bases, J lost 0 bases, and 12 bases lay in between. Here the CDR3 DNA reads TGCGCCAGCAGCTTGGCGCCGGCACGTGCGAACACCGGGGAGCTGTTTTTT. This translates into CASSLAPARANTGELFF.

This clonotype has a handful of counts. This sequence joins TRBV20-1 and TRBJ1-1; a possible D gene is TRBD1 (5 bases). The CDR3 contains 11 residues. Looked up from germline, CDR1 is DFQATT and CDR2 is SNEGSKA (reference sequence). V shed 3 bases and J shed 7 bases, with 9 bases lying between them. The CDR3 DNA reads as TGCAGTGCTAGGCGAGGGGTTGAAGCTTTCTTT. Protein sequence: CSARRGVEAFF.

This clonotype was observed many times. The rearrangement joins TRBV27 to TRBJ1-1; D call uncertain. The V end lost 3 bases, the J end lost 3 bases, and 11 bases lay between the germline ends. CDR3 length equals 14 residues. From germline, CDR1 is MNHEY and CDR2 SMNVEV (reference sequence). CDR3 loop: CASSFTTGYTEAFF. DNA of the CDR3: TGTGCCAGCAGTTTTACCACCGGGTACACTGAAGCTTTCTTT.

In this sample, this clonotype turned up many times. CDR3 DNA: TGTGCCAGCAGCCTACTATTAGACACCATATATTTT. Residues: CASSLLLDTIYF. The rearrangement links TRBV5-5 to TRBJ1-3; D is ambiguous. The germline CDR1 and CDR2 sequences are SGHKS and YYEKEE (reference sequence). Trimming removed 4 bases at V and 8 bases at J, with 10 bases between. The CDR3 has 12 amino acids.

This clonotype showed up many times. This chain connects TRBV6-2 or TRBV6-3 to TRBJ1-5; possibly TRBD1 for D (6 bases). The germline V gene has CDR1 MNHEY and CDR2 SVGEGT. This CDR3 is built from 15 residues. Trimming removed 5 bases at V and 4 bases at J, with 15 bases between. The DNA for the CDR3 is TGTGCCAGCAGTCCGGCGGGGGCGAAGAATCAGCCCCAGCATTTT. Protein: CASSPAGAKNQPQHF.